Listed here are 28 T cell receptor beta chains from one sample, sequenced in a study of T cell changes during pregnancy in multiple sclerosis (dated by TCRdb to between 2017 and 2020). Libraries came from the immunoSEQ multiplex PCR assay. This immuneACCESS table, as held by TCRdb, lists in-frame sequences with V and J called but not all clones. Of the missing ones, under half trace to an unresolved V gene in checked studies; the others have no known cause. Here the sample has 20,000 to 25,000 clones; roughly 90% occur a single time. The top ten clones comprise roughly 8% of the sample. Specimen: CD8+ T cells from peripheral blood mononuclear cells, collected after pregnancy. The receptors were sampled from a female donor with multiple sclerosis, enrolled in a pregnancy study.

The chain is built from TRBV9 and TRBJ2-7; D is uncertain. Germline V CDR1 and CDR2: SGDLS, YYNGEE. Trimming took off 0 bases at V and 2 bases at J, with 9 bases between the two ends. The CDR3 length is 14 residues. Here the CDR3 DNA reads TGTGCCAGCAGCGTAGGAGGTCAACCCTACGAGCAGTACTTC. Translated: CASSVGGQPYEQYF.

In its sample, this clone ranks as medium-sized. The missing conserved phenylalanine or tryptophan at the end of this CDR3 makes a read error likely. It is unclear where the CDR3 begins or ends on the DNA, so no DNA is shown, and the CDR3 is as TCRdb lists it. The CDR3 region is CASLSGLLVRAGE. The chain carries TRBV21-1 and TRBJ2-7; TRBD2 is taken as the D call from the table, unchecked against the DNA. TRBV21-1 is a pseudogene segment. The length of the CDR3 is 13 amino acids, counting both ends.

This clone occurred once. The V and J genes are TRBV19 and TRBJ2-5, with D possibly TRBD1 on 6 matching bases. The CDR3 length is 17 residues. Germline V lookup: CDR1 LNHDA, CDR2 SQIVND (reference sequence). V lost 4 bases and J lost 7, with 25 bases in between. CDR3 sequence (DNA): TGTGCCAGTAGTACATATCGAGTAAGGACAGCCCGTGGGACCCAGTACTTC. Amino acid sequence: CASSTYRVRTARGTQYF.

Note on this clone: The sample has other DNA sequences that encode this CDR3 too. The chain links TRBV9 to TRBJ1-5; 9 nucleotides line up with TRBD1. This CDR3 has 14 amino acids. The V and J ends lost 0 bases and 5 bases, in that order; junction bases with no gene match: 0. In germline, CDR1 is SGDLS, CDR2 YYNGEE. CDR3 DNA: TGTGCCAGCAGCGTAGGGACAGGGGATCAGCCCCAGCATTTT. This codes for CASSVGTGDQPQHF. The whole variable domain, filled in from reference TRBV9 and TRBJ1-5, reads DSGVTQTPKHLITATGQRVTLRCSPRSGDLSVYWYQQSLDQGLQFLIQYYNGEERAKGNILERFSAQQFPDLHSELNLSSLELGDSALYFCASSVGTGDQPQHFGDGTRLSIL.

The rearrangement links TRBV28 to TRBJ1-2; tentatively, D is TRBD1 (6 bases). CDR1 is MDHEN, CDR2 SYDVKM, per germline. V lost 2 bases and J lost 0, with 13 bases in between. The CDR3 sequence is 16 residues long. The CDR3 DNA sequence: TGTGCCAGCAGTTTACAGGGGATCCCGGCTAACTATGGCTACACCTTC. Its protein product is CASSLQGIPANYGYTF.

V usage is TRBV9 and J usage is TRBJ2-5, with 8 bases fitting TRBD2. The CDR3 length is 14 residues. The V gene's germline CDR1 is SGDLS and CDR2 YYNGEE. Trimming removed 6 bases from V and 5 bases from J; junction bases left unmatched: 9. The CDR3 bases are TGTGCCAGCAATCTGGCGGGGGGTAGTGAGACCCAGTACTTC. It codes for CASNLAGGSETQYF.

The chain is built from TRBV27 and TRBJ1-2, with D perhaps matching TRBD1 (6 bases). V was pared by 5 bases and J by 3 bases, with 16 bases between. The CDR3 spans 15 residues. The germline V gene has CDR1 MNHEY and CDR2 SMNVEV (reference sequence). The CDR3 coding sequence is TGTGCCAGCAGTCCCCATCAGGGGATTGACTATGGCTACACCTTC. Amino acid sequence: CASSPHQGIDYGYTF.

The chain joins TRBV6-4 to TRBJ2-1; D may be TRBD2 (6 bases). The CDR3 loop spans 15 amino acids. The germline V gene has CDR1 MRHNA and CDR2 SNTAGT. V was clipped by 0 bases and J by 2 bases, with 8 bases between them. In nucleotides, the CDR3 is TGTGCCAGCAGTGACTCTAGCGGCCCCTACAATGAGCAGTTCTTC. Translation gives CASSDSSGPYNEQFF.

The rearrangement links TRBV23-1 to TRBJ1-1, with D possibly TRBD1 on 6 matching bases. TRBV23-1 is an ORF, and what it does is uncertain. V shed 2 bases and J shed 1 base, with 20 bases lying between them. The CDR3 spans 18 residues. As DNA, the CDR3 is TGCGCCAGCAGTCAAAACTTCAGGGGCCCCCAGCGGAACACTGAAGCTTTCTTT. Translation: CASSQNFRGPQRNTEAFF.

The J gene is TRBJ2-3, the V gene TRBV6-1, with TRBD2 matching over 8 bases. The CDR3 loop spans 16 amino acids. Germline CDR1 is MNHNS and CDR2 is SASEGT. V was clipped by 2 bases and J by 2 bases; unmatched bases: 6. CDR3 sequence reads: CASSESEREFTDTQYF. The CDR3 DNA sequence: TGTGCCAGCAGTGAATCGGAGCGGGAGTTCACAGATACGCAGTATTTT.

V gene TRBV7-9 combines with J gene TRBJ2-7; the match to TRBD1 covers 7 bases. The germline CDR1 and CDR2 sequences are SEHNR and FQNEAQ (reference sequence). The V gene end was trimmed by 5 bases and the J gene end by 0 bases; junction bases not matched to a gene: 7. The CDR3 has 15 amino acids. This chain's CDR3 is CASSRRDRSSYEQYF. CDR3 DNA: TGTGCCAGCAGCCGCCGGGACAGATCCTCCTACGAGCAGTACTTC.

The V gene is TRBV5-1, the J gene TRBJ2-1; no firm D call. V gave up 0 bases and J gave up 2 bases, with 9 bases separating them. Germline V gene sequence: CDR1 SGHRS, CDR2 YFSETQ. The CDR3 loop spans 15 amino acids. CDR3 residues: CASSLGYGAYNEQFF. DNA for the CDR3: TGCGCCAGCAGCTTGGGTTACGGAGCCTACAATGAGCAGTTCTTC.

The CDR3 DNA is TGCGCCAGCAGCCCGGGACAGGGGGCCTCTGAAGCTTTCTTT. Translating it yields CASSPGQGASEAFF. The genes are TRBV5-1 and TRBJ1-1, with 12 bases matching TRBD1. The CDR3 runs 14 residues. J was trimmed by 6 bases and V by 4 bases; bases with no gene match: 4. The germline CDR1 and CDR2 sequences are SGHRS and YFSETQ.

The gene calls are TRBV29-1 and TRBJ1-1; 9 nucleotides line up with TRBD1. This CDR3 contains 14 residues. Germline V lookup: CDR1 SQVTM, CDR2 ANQGSEA. V lost 6 bases and J lost 0; bases outside the gene matches: 5. DNA of the CDR3: TGCAGCGTCCGACAGGGGGATATGAACACTGAAGCTTTCTTT. As protein: CSVRQGDMNTEAFF.

The chain is built from TRBV5-1 and TRBJ2-5, with TRBD2 identical over 13 bases. The end of the DNA is better explained by TRBJ2-7, so the J call may be wrong. The length of the CDR3 is 15 residues. Germline values: CDR1 SGHRS, CDR2 YFSETQ. This CDR3 is CASSYGLAGDGEQYF. DNA of the CDR3: TGCGCCAGCAGTTACGGACTAGCGGGAGACGGCGAGCAGTACTTC.

The CDR3 DNA reads TGTGCCAGCAGCTTGGGAACAGGGAAGGACACTGAAGCTTTCTTT. Translation gives CASSLGTGKDTEAFF. The chain uses TRBV7-9 and TRBJ1-1, with D tentatively TRBD1 (6 bases). There are 15 residues in the CDR3. Germline lookup yields CDR1 SEHNR and CDR2 FQNEAQ (reference sequence). Deletions cut 3 bases from V and 3 bases from J, with 14 bases between.

The chain carries TRBV7-6 and TRBJ2-1; TRBD1 matches 9 bases. CDR3 size: 16 residues. The trim removed 3 bases at V and 4 bases at J, leaving 7 bases unmatched. Germline assignment: CDR1 SGHVS and CDR2 FNYEAQ. The CDR3 DNA is TGTGCCAGCAGCTTCGGACCGGGACAGGGATACAATGAGCAGTTCTTC. Its translation is CASSFGPGQGYNEQFF.

The V and J genes are TRBV29-1 and TRBJ1-1, with D possibly TRBD1 on 5 matching bases. The CDR3 loop spans 12 amino acids. The germline V and J ends were trimmed by 3 bases and 3 bases, with 8 bases remaining between them. Germline V gives CDR1 SQVTM, CDR2 ANQGSEA. The CDR3 DNA reads as TGCAGCGTTGAGGGGGGGTACACTGAAGCTTTCTTT. Translated, it gives CSVEGGYTEAFF.

The chain links TRBV12-5 to TRBJ2-1, with D possibly TRBD1 on 5 matching bases. This CDR3 has 12 amino acids. V shed 11 bases and J shed 8 bases, with 16 bases lying between them. Germline V CDR1 and CDR2: LGHNT, FRNRAP. CDR3 protein: CAGMGQGYEQFF. The CDR3 DNA follows: TGTGCTGGGATGGGGCAGGGTTATGAGCAGTTCTTC.

The chain carries TRBV28 and TRBJ2-1; 11 bases are shared with TRBD2. The CDR3 contains 15 residues. Germline CDR1 reads MDHEN; CDR2 reads SYDVKM. V shed 6 bases, J shed 6 bases, and the junction held 7 bases outside the gene matches. CDR3 coding DNA: TGTGCCAGCAGCCCTGGGACTAGCGGCCGCAATGAGCAGTTCTTC. Amino acids: CASSPGTSGRNEQFF.

DNA for the CDR3: TGTGCCAGCGGTTGGGGAGGTGGAACAGATACGCAGTATTTT. Translating gives CASGWGGGTDTQYF. This chain connects TRBV25-1 to TRBJ2-3; D perhaps matches TRBD2 (6 bases). Germline loops: CDR1 MGHDK, CDR2 SYGVNS. Trimming pared 8 bases from V and 3 bases from J, leaving 15 bases between. The CDR3 has 14 residues.

The chain uses TRBV6-4 and TRBJ2-1, with D maybe TRBD2 (5 bases). Trimming removed 5 bases at V and 3 bases at J, with 8 bases between. The CDR3 spans 13 residues. Germline V gene sequence: CDR1 MRHNA, CDR2 SNTAGT. CDR3 sequence (DNA): TGTGCCAGCAGTCCCGGGGACTACAATGAGCAGTTCTTC. Translating gives CASSPGDYNEQFF.

V is TRBV4-1 and J is TRBJ2-7, with 8 bases lining up with TRBD1. Germline CDR1 reads MGHRA; CDR2 reads YSYEKL. CDR3 length: 15 residues. After removal of 3 bases from V and 5 bases from J, the junction contained 9 bases not matched to a gene. CDR3 amino acids: CASSQRPGQGDEQYF. As DNA, the CDR3 is TGCGCCAGCAGCCAGAGGCCCGGACAGGGCGACGAGCAGTACTTC.

The chain employs TRBV4-1 and TRBJ2-1, with a possible D match to TRBD1 (5 bases). CDR1 is MGHRA, CDR2 YSYEKL, per germline. This CDR3 spans 15 amino acids. V shed 3 bases and J shed 0 bases, with 9 bases lying between them. CDR3 in DNA: TGCGCCAGCAGCCACTCTCAGGGCTCCTACAATGAGCAGTTCTTC. Its protein product is CASSHSQGSYNEQFF.

The rearrangement links TRBV6-1 to TRBJ2-2; D call uncertain. CDR1 and CDR2 (germline): MNHNS, SASEGT. V lost 11 bases and J 1 base, leaving 14 bases between the germline ends. This CDR3 spans 14 amino acids. CDR3 amino acids: CAAEPDLNTGELFF. CDR3 nucleotide sequence: TGTGCCGCAGAACCCGACTTGAACACCGGGGAGCTGTTTTTT.

V and J are TRBV6-5 and TRBJ1-5; D gene unclear. Trimming removed 0 bases from V and 4 bases from J, with 4 bases in between. Germline V gives CDR1 MNHEY, CDR2 SVGAGI. The length of the CDR3 is 13 residues. CDR3: CASSYSLNQPQHF. The CDR3 coding sequence is TGTGCCAGCAGTTACTCTCTAAATCAGCCCCAGCATTTT.

This chain uses TRBV6-4 with TRBJ1-2, with D unresolved. The V end was cut by 0 bases, the J end by 8 bases, with 13 bases between. Germline V gives CDR1 MRHNA, CDR2 SNTAGT. The CDR3 spans 14 residues. CDR3 region: CASSDSPGIGGYTF. The CDR3 bases are TGTGCCAGCAGTGACTCGCCAGGCATCGGAGGCTACACCTTC.

CDR3 nucleotide sequence: TGTGCCAGCAGCTTCCCCGGTTCCGGGATGAACACTGAAGCTTTCTTT. It is translated as CASSFPGSGMNTEAFF. V is TRBV7-2 and J is TRBJ1-1; D is undetermined. Trimming cost V 3 bases and J 0 bases, with 14 bases left between them. CDR1 is SGHTA, CDR2 FQGNSA, per germline. This CDR3 spans 16 amino acids.